Listed below are T cell receptor beta chains from one sample, sequenced in a study of long-term antiretroviral therapy in people with HIV. TCRdb's copy holds only in-frame clones and misses some; the assay was immunoSEQ multiplex PCR. The sample holds 23,000 or so clones, more than 65% seen once. The sample was unsorted PBMCs, taken 0.3 years after starting antiretroviral therapy. The receptors were sampled from a man aged 45-65 years with HIV. Each CDR3 is given with its conserved first and last residue. D genes are given only for firm matches. A row's size may be missing; if present it is once, few, many or a size class.

d_call j_call v_call clone_size cdr3_aa cdr3_nt
NA TRBJ2-7 TRBV18 NA CASSPLQDKARRDEQYF TGTGCCAGCTCACCCCTCCAAGACAAGGCCAGACGCGACGAGCAGTACTTC
NA TRBJ2-7 TRBV6-5 NA CASSRLVGRLYEQYF TGTGCCAGCAGCCGGCTGGTCGGCAGGCTCTACGAGCAGTACTTC
NA TRBJ2-7 TRBV7-9 NA CASRGGAGKAYEQYF TGTGCCAGCAGAGGCGGGGCTGGAAAAGCCTACGAGCAGTACTTC
NA TRBJ1-5 TRBV27 NA CASSPTGSNQPQHF TGTGCCAGCAGTCCGACAGGTAGCAATCAGCCCCAGCATTTT
TRBD1 TRBJ2-1 TRBV15 NA CATSRGGTGYEQFF TGTGCCACCAGCAGAGGGGGGACAGGGTATGAGCAGTTCTTC
NA TRBJ2-2 TRBV11-2 NA CASSLVGELFF TGTGCCAGCAGCTTAGTTGGGGAGCTGTTTTTT
NA TRBJ1-3 TRBV6-5 NA CASSRDMRINTIYF TGTGCCAGCAGTCGGGACATGAGGATCAACACCATATATTTT
TRBD1 TRBJ1-1 TRBV7-9 NA CASSPYPGGVRNTEAFF TGTGCCAGCAGCCCATACCCAGGGGGCGTCCGGAACACTGAAGCTTTCTTT
NA TRBJ2-2 TRBV15 NA CATSGGLAGELFF TGTGCCACCAGCGGGGGATTGGCCGGGGAGCTGTTTTTT
NA TRBJ2-7 TRBV2 NA CASRAGASYEQYF TGTGCCAGCAGGGCCGGGGCGTCCTACGAGCAGTACTTC
TRBD1 TRBJ1-4 TRBV2 NA CASSEASTGGDDDNEKLFF TGTGCCAGCAGTGAAGCCTCGACAGGGGGTGACGATGATAATGAAAAACTGTTTTTT
TRBD2 TRBJ2-3 TRBV15 NA CATSSSWEGPHLRHTQYF TGTGCCACCAGCAGTTCGTGGGAGGGCCCTCATCTCCGGCATACGCAGTATTTT
NA TRBJ1-1 TRBV28 NA CASSSVEMNTEAFF TGTGCCAGCAGTTCTGTAGAGATGAACACTGAAGCTTTCTTT
NA TRBJ1-6 TRBV6-5 NA CASNKGTSPLHF TGTGCCAGCAACAAAGGGACCTCACCCCTCCACTTT
NA TRBJ2-3 TRBV4-3 NA CASSHSSYTDTQYF TGCGCCAGCAGCCATTCCAGCTACACAGATACGCAGTATTTT
NA TRBJ1-6 TRBV4-3 once CASSQDWVGGLGSPLHF TGCGCCAGCAGCCAAGATTGGGTTGGGGGGTTGGGTTCACCCCTCCACTTT
NA TRBJ1-2 TRBV6-5 NA CASTYGAGANYGYTF TGTGCCAGCACCTACGGGGCAGGAGCTAACTATGGCTACACCTTC
TRBD1 TRBJ2-3 TRBV7-9 NA CASNPAGDRDTDTQYF TGTGCCAGCAACCCCGCCGGGGACAGAGACACAGATACGCAGTATTTT
NA TRBJ1-3 TRBV18 NA CASSPAVGDTIYF TGTGCCAGCTCACCCGCCGTAGGGGACACCATATATTTT
TRBD2 TRBJ2-7 TRBV7-6 NA CASSFGGGPFDEQYF TGTGCCAGCAGCTTCGGGGGAGGGCCTTTCGACGAGCAGTACTTC